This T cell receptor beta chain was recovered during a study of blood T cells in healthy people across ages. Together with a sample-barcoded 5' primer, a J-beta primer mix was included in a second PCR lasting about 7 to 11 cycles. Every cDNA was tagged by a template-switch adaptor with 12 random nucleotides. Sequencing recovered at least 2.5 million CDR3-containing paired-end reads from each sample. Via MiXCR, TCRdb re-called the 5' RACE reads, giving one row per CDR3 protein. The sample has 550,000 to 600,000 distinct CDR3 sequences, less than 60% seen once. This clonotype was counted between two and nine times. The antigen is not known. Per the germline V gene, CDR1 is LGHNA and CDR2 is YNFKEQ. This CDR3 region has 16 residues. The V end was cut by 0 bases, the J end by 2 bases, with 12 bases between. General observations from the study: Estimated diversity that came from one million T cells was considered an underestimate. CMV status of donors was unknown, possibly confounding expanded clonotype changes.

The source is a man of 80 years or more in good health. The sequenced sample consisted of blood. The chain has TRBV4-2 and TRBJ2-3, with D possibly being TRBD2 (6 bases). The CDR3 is CASSQEGREATDTQYF. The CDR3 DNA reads TGTGCCAGCAGCCAAGAGGGGCGGGAAGCCACAGATACGCAGTATTTT.